The sequence of this T cell receptor (beta chain) was determined in a study of Ad26.COV2.S vaccination and SARS-CoV-2 variants. Germline trimming cut 5 bases from V and 6 bases from J; bases unmatched to any gene: 7. The CDR3 loop spans 13 amino acids. Germline lookup yields CDR1 SGDLS and CDR2 YYNGEE. A word on this clone: Its cognate antigen is unknown.

Generated by immunoSEQ multiplex PCR, the TCRdb table keeps only in-frame clones and is missing some. The repertoire includes around 300,000 clones, around nine tenths of them detected once, and approximately 4.5% sits in the top ten. The treatment here: around 19 received Ad26.COV2.S at low or high dose, single or two shots; about 5 received placebo; per-sample allocation not given. Day 63 following the first vaccine or placebo injection was when the samples were taken. The vaccine delivered Wuhan-strain SARS-CoV-2 spike through an Ad26 vector. The study's findings and limits: Comparable non-spike TCR breadth was observed in vaccine and placebo recipients. Total T cell responses may have been underestimated by the TCR breadth and depth analyses. Spike-specific TCR breadth in vaccine recipients exceeded that seen in placebo recipients.

The origin of this receptor is a person between 18 and 65 years old who received the Ad26.COV2.S COVID-19 vaccine or a placebo. The gene calls are TRBV9 and TRBJ1-2; 7 nucleotides match TRBD1. Sample: peripheral blood, taken in a trial of Ad26.COV2.S vaccine versus placebo. The CDR3: CASSGYRGDGYTF. Here the CDR3 DNA reads TGTGCCAGCAGTGGATACAGGGGTGATGGCTACACCTTC.